This T cell receptor (beta chain) was obtained from a study of glioma-infiltrating T cells. Study details: Glioblastomas were WHO grade IV, sampled at first diagnosis; low-grade were grade II. Blood libraries targeted about 4- to 11-fold coverage of about one million T cells. The study, taken as a whole, reports: Signature shared blood CDR3 motifs were enriched in low-divergence and depleted in high-divergence patients.

The iRepertoire nested amplicon-rescue multiplex PCR amplified TCR alpha and beta CDR3s from RNA. In TCRdb, the multiplex PCR reads were re-called with MiXCR into one record per CDR3 protein. The table shows 300,000 to 450,000 distinct CDR3 sequences, with less than 50% occurring only once. This clonotype was observed a few times. Antigen specificity is unknown. Germline V gives CDR1 MGHDK, CDR2 SYGVNS. V shed 6 bases and J 0 bases; nucleotides not matched to a gene: 13. The CDR3 is 18 residues long. Material: glioma tissue, nonneoplastic brain tissue, or PBMCs (not recorded which). The chain carries TRBV25-1 and TRBJ2-7, with 11 bases lining up with TRBD2. This clonotype was sampled from a human donor with low-grade glioma or glioblastoma, undergoing nonglioma brain surgery, or in good health (not recorded which). In nucleotides, the CDR3 is TGTGCCAGCAGCCCCTCAGGGCTAGCGGGAGGAAGCTCCTACGAGCAGTACTTC. Translating it yields CASSPSGLAGGSSYEQYF.